The table lists the clone carrying this T cell receptor beta chain with many counts. Antigen: not known. The data derive from a study of T-cell memory formation after mild COVID-19. Whole-study context: TCR clusters largely stayed donor specific.

Study-wide results and limits: Clones that contracted from day 15 to 85 were balanced CD4/CD8, while later expanders leaned CD4+. Clones that contracted clustered mainly in CM and EM if CD4+ and in EMRA if CD8+.

From germline, CDR1 is MDHEN and CDR2 SYDVKM. The CDR3 length is 12 residues. V was shortened by 3 bases and J by 7 bases, with 7 bases between the two germline ends. The 5'RACE method, run with constant-segment primers, produced TCR alpha and TCR beta cDNA libraries (carrying sample barcodes and UMIs). MiXCR was run by TCRdb on the 5' RACE reads, yielding one entry per CDR3 protein. The sample contains 380,000 or so distinct CDR3 sequences, roughly an eighth of which appear only once. Specimen: PBMCs or a T cell subset sorted from them (not recorded which). The receptor's source is a man between 18 and 35 years old who had mild COVID-19 (a few samples of this study predate the infection). Cell type and time point are not known. The V gene is TRBV28, the J gene TRBJ1-5; no clear D. CDR3 protein: CASSFSGQPQHF. The CDR3 DNA is TGTGCCAGCAGTTTCTCGGGCCAGCCCCAGCATTTT.